These 25 T cell receptor beta chains were all obtained from the same sample, sequenced in a study of blood T cell repertoires in COVID-19. TCRdb keeps only in-frame clones here, not all; method: immunoSEQ multiplex PCR. This table holds 130,000 to 150,000 clones, around nine tenths found once. Sample: PBMCs or T cells enriched from blood (not recorded which). Receptors were obtained from a woman aged 25-40 years with acute COVID-19.

This sequence joins TRBV19 and TRBJ1-5; TRBD1 matches at 9 bases. CDR3 size: 13 residues. Germline loops: CDR1 LNHDA, CDR2 SQIVND (reference sequence). The V gene end was trimmed by 8 bases and the J gene end by 9 bases; junction bases not matched to a gene: 8. DNA of the CDR3: TGTGCCAGTCGGGGGGGACAGGGATGGCCCCAGCATTTT. Its protein is CASRGGQGWPQHF.

This clone was seen more than once but under ten times. The V and J genes are TRBV24-1 and TRBJ1-2, with D unclear. CDR3 size: 15 residues. Germline V lookup: CDR1 KGHDR, CDR2 SFDVKD. Deletions cut 2 bases from V and 6 bases from J, with 15 bases between. The CDR3 nucleotides are TGTGCCACCAGTGATTACAACGACGGAGTTGATGGCTACACCTTC. This encodes CATSDYNDGVDGYTF.

CDR3 protein: CASSEGGGFEAFF. The CDR3 bases are TGTGCCAGCAGTGAAGGGGGGGGATTTGAAGCTTTCTTT. The chain carries TRBV2 and TRBJ1-1; D might be TRBD1 (5 bases). Germline values: CDR1 SNHLY, CDR2 FYNNEI. CDR3 length: 13 residues. Trimming removed 1 base at V and 7 bases at J, with 10 bases between.

This clone was seen only once. The chain joins TRBV5-1 to TRBJ2-2; weak D call: TRBD1 (5 bases). Germline lookup yields CDR1 SGHRS and CDR2 YFSETQ. V lost 0 bases and J lost 0, with 15 bases in between. The CDR3 has 18 residues. The CDR3 DNA is TGCGCCAGCAGCTTGGCCACAGGTGGGCGTCCGAACACCGGGGAGCTGTTTTTT. Protein: CASSLATGGRPNTGELFF.

V usage is TRBV7-9 and J usage is TRBJ2-1; D is undetermined. This CDR3 is built from 13 residues. Germline lookup yields CDR1 SEHNR and CDR2 FQNEAQ (reference sequence). Trimming took off 4 bases at V and 8 bases at J, with 12 bases between the two ends. CDR3 bases: TGTGCCAGCAGCTCCCCTTTGGGCGATGAGCAGTTCTTC. Protein: CASSSPLGDEQFF.

The rearrangement joins TRBV20-1 to TRBJ2-3, with D uncertain. Germline loops: CDR1 DFQATT, CDR2 SNEGSKA (reference sequence). This CDR3 has 11 amino acids. Trimming took off 8 bases at V and 4 bases at J, with 10 bases between the two ends. CDR3 region: CSLPVADTQYF. The CDR3 coding sequence is TGCAGTCTACCCGTGGCAGATACGCAGTATTTT.

The chain combines TRBV5-1 with TRBJ2-1; 10 bases map to TRBD2. Unmatched junction bases numbered 5, after V lost 0 bases and J lost 14 bases. The CDR3 runs 13 residues. The germline CDR1 and CDR2 sequences are SGHRS and YFSETQ. CDR3 protein: CASSLASGREEFF. CDR3 sequence (DNA): TGCGCCAGCAGCTTGGCTAGCGGGAGAGAGGAGTTCTTC.

The rearrangement joins TRBV4-2 to TRBJ2-7; 10 bases align to TRBD1. CDR1 is LGHNA and CDR2 is YNFKEQ in the germline V gene. J was trimmed by 3 bases and V by 0 bases; bases with no gene match: 11. The CDR3 contains 18 residues. CDR3 sequence: CASSQESLETGGLYEQYF. Here the CDR3 DNA reads TGTGCCAGCAGCCAAGAGTCTTTAGAGACAGGGGGCCTCTACGAGCAGTACTTC.

V usage is TRBV3-1 (or the pseudogene TRBV3-2) and J usage is TRBJ2-7; D not certain. V gave up 2 bases and J gave up 5 bases, with 7 bases separating them. Germline assignment: CDR1 LGHDT and CDR2 YNNKEL (reference sequence). The CDR3 consists of 12 residues. For the CDR3, the DNA is TGTGCCAGCAGCCAACGACAAGACGAGCAGTACTTC. Its translation: CASSQRQDEQYF.

The V and J genes are TRBV11-2 and TRBJ1-1; a possible D gene is TRBD1 (6 bases). The CDR3 extends over 13 amino acids. The germline V and J ends were trimmed by 5 bases and 3 bases, with 10 bases remaining between them. CDR1 is SGHAT, CDR2 FQNNGV, per germline. The DNA for the CDR3 is TGTGCCAGCAGCCAGACAGGAGACACTGAAGCTTTCTTT. This gives the protein CASSQTGDTEAFF.

The V gene is TRBV5-1, the J gene TRBJ2-2; tentatively, D is TRBD2 (6 bases). CDR1 and CDR2 from the germline V gene are SGHRS and YFSETQ. The CDR3 covers 15 residues. Between the trimmed V and J ends, which lost 10 bases and 2 bases, there was a span of 18 bases. CDR3 loop: CASLGGSLNTGELFF. The CDR3 region has the DNA TGCGCCTCATTAGGAGGGTCCTTAAACACCGGGGAGCTGTTTTTT.

V usage is TRBV5-1 and J usage is TRBJ2-2; 13 bases align to TRBD2. V shed 3 bases and J 5 bases; nucleotides not matched to a gene: 1. The CDR3 spans 15 residues. Germline CDR1 reads SGHRS; CDR2 reads YFSETQ. CDR3 region: CASSWGLAGTGELFF. CDR3 DNA: TGCGCCAGCAGCTGGGGACTAGCGGGAACCGGGGAGCTGTTTTTT.

This chain connects TRBV25-1 to TRBJ1-2, with 11 nucleotides matching TRBD1. The length of the CDR3 is 14 residues. Germline assignment: CDR1 MGHDK and CDR2 SYGVNS. Trimming took 3 bases from V and 4 from J; bases not matched to a gene: 1. The CDR3 region is CASSEGQGGYGYTF. The DNA of the CDR3 is TGTGCCAGCAGTGAGGGACAGGGGGGCTATGGCTACACCTTC.

The gene calls are TRBV7-9 and TRBJ1-2, with a weak D call TRBD1 (5 bases). CDR3 length: 16 amino acids. Between the trimmed V and J ends, which lost 5 bases and 4 bases, there was a span of 20 bases. The germline V gene has CDR1 SEHNR and CDR2 FQNEAQ (reference sequence). CDR3 sequence (DNA): TGTGCCAGCAGCCCCCGGGACGGGCGGGAGATCTATGGCTACACCTTC. This translates into CASSPRDGREIYGYTF.

The chain carries TRBV5-4 and TRBJ1-1, with D tentatively TRBD1 (6 bases). V gave up 1 base and J gave up 1 base, with 14 bases separating them. Germline CDR1 SGHNT, CDR2 YYREEE (reference sequence). The CDR3 is 16 residues long. This CDR3 reads CASSLKLTGWNTEAFF. The CDR3, as DNA: TGTGCCAGCAGCTTGAAACTGACAGGCTGGAACACTGAAGCTTTCTTT.

This sequence joins TRBV9 and TRBJ2-1, with D tentatively TRBD2 (7 bases). Germline CDR1 SGDLS, CDR2 YYNGEE. This CDR3 region has 15 residues. The V gene lost 0 bases and the J gene lost 6 bases, with 13 bases spanning the gap. The DNA of the CDR3 is TGTGCCAGCAGCGTAGTTCCAGGGGAGGGCAATGAGCAGTTCTTC. It encodes CASSVVPGEGNEQFF.

To note about this clone: At one of its ends the junction is not consistent with the germline gene, which may arise from a read error. The chain carries TRBV7-2 and TRBJ2-7, with unresolved D. Germline values: CDR1 SGHTA, CDR2 FQGNSA. The CDR3 is made up of 14 amino acids. The chain's CDR3 is CASSSTGITYEQYF. For the CDR3, the DNA is TGTGCCAGCAGCTCGACGGGTATAACCTACGAGCAGTATTTC.

The rearrangement uses TRBV27 and TRBJ2-1; D is possibly TRBD2 (5 bases). The germline gives CDR1 MNHEY, CDR2 SMNVEV (reference sequence). The CDR3 length is 15 residues. Trimming pared 6 bases from V and 0 bases from J, leaving 12 bases between. The CDR3 sequence is CASRQLGSSYNEQFF. The CDR3 DNA is TGTGCCAGCAGACAACTAGGTAGCTCCTACAATGAGCAGTTCTTC.

The rearrangement joins TRBV5-1 to TRBJ2-2; D perhaps matches TRBD1 (5 bases). V lost 1 base and J 5 bases, leaving 12 bases between the germline ends. The CDR3 contains 15 residues. CDR1 and CDR2 from the germline V gene are SGHRS and YFSETQ. The CDR3: CASSLSPGRTGELFF. CDR3 nucleotide sequence: TGCGCCAGCAGCTTGTCGCCAGGGCGAACCGGGGAGCTGTTTTTT.

The rearrangement joins TRBV28 to TRBJ2-2; 11 positions match TRBD1. The CDR3 runs to 15 residues. Trimming cost V 5 bases and J 5 bases; bases outside gene matches: 4. From germline, CDR1 is MDHEN and CDR2 SYDVKM. The CDR3 DNA sequence: TGTGCCAGCAGTCCGGACAGGGGGCATACCGGGGAGCTGTTTTTT. Amino acids: CASSPDRGHTGELFF.

The chain has TRBV2 and TRBJ1-2, with 8 nucleotides matching TRBD1. With 4 bases clipped from V and 7 bases from J, the junction kept 8 bases outside the gene matches. This CDR3 is 14 amino acids long. Looked up from germline, CDR1 is SNHLY and CDR2 is FYNNEI. In nucleotides, the CDR3 is TGTGCCAGCAGTGTGCTCGGACAGGGAGGTGGCTACACCTTC. Translating gives CASSVLGQGGGYTF.

This clone was seen only a few times. The chain carries TRBV10-2 and TRBJ2-5; possible D gene TRBD2, 6 bases. V was pared by 6 bases and J by 4 bases, with 15 bases between. This CDR3 has 14 amino acids. Germline CDR1 is WSHSY and CDR2 is SAAADI. The CDR3 DNA reads TGCGCCAGCAGGGGCGGGGCAGTAGCAGAGACCCAGTACTTC. Amino acids: CASRGGAVAETQYF.

The rearrangement joins TRBV10-3 to TRBJ2-3; D is perhaps TRBD2 (5 bases). Germline-derived CDR1 and CDR2 are ENHRY and SYGVKD. This CDR3 spans 15 amino acids. V lost 4 bases to trimming and J lost 2 bases, with 13 bases between them. In DNA, the CDR3 is TGTGCCATCAGTGCGCCTAGCAGATCCACAGATACGCAGTATTTT. This sequence encodes CAISAPSRSTDTQYF.

This sequence joins TRBV11-2 and TRBJ2-2; D uncertain. This CDR3 comprises 12 residues. CDR1 is SGHAT and CDR2 is FQNNGV in the germline V gene. V was clipped by 5 bases and J by 9 bases, with 10 bases between them. This CDR3 reads CASSALNRELFF. In nucleotides, the CDR3 is TGTGCCAGCAGCGCACTTAACCGGGAGCTGTTTTTT.

V and J are TRBV2 and TRBJ2-1; D uncertain. V was trimmed by 2 bases and J by 1 base, leaving 9 bases between them. The germline gives CDR1 SNHLY, CDR2 FYNNEI. CDR3 size: 15 residues. The DNA for the CDR3 is TGTGCCAGCAGTGAATTTCTAGAATCCTACAATGAGCAGTTCTTC. As protein: CASSEFLESYNEQFF.